These 13 T cell receptor beta chains were all obtained from the same sample, sequenced in a study of shared clonotypes between healthy human individuals. Clones were read by immunoSEQ multiplex PCR, and TCRdb kept only the in-frame ones, dropping some. The sample lists about 230,000 clones; under 80% were seen once. The sequencing sample was made of memory CD4+ T cells sorted from blood. Stated subset: CD45RA-negative fraction. All receptors derive from a young man in good health.

This clone has ten or more counts. This rearrangement joins TRBV14 to TRBJ2-5; D could derive from TRBD1 or TRBD2 (5 bases each). This CDR3 is 13 amino acids long. Trimming shortened V by 1 base and J by 3 bases, and 6 bases separated the two germline ends. Germline loops: CDR1 SGHDN, CDR2 FVKESK. CDR3 DNA: TGTGCCAGCAGCCAAGGGGACGAAGAGACCCAGTACTTC. It translates to CASSQGDEETQYF.

The chain recombines TRBV5-1 with TRBJ2-7; perhaps D is TRBD1 or TRBD2 (6 bases each). The CDR3 consists of 15 residues. Germline values: CDR1 SGHRS, CDR2 YFSETQ. The V and J ends lost 0 bases and 7 bases respectively, with 17 bases between them. The CDR3: CASSLASGARGEQYF. CDR3 DNA sequence: TGCGCCAGCAGCTTGGCCTCGGGGGCGCGGGGAGAGCAGTACTTC.

This clone was found a few times. The genes are TRBV6-5 and TRBJ1-2; D not resolved. Trimming took 10 bases from V and 5 from J, leaving 20 bases between them. Germline CDR1 and CDR2: MNHEY and SVGAGI. CDR3 length: 14 residues. CDR3 loop: CATTTPAVGYGYTF. DNA of the CDR3: TGTGCCACTACGACCCCCGCGGTCGGGTATGGCTACACCTTC.

The chain recombines TRBV6-1 with TRBJ1-5, with D perhaps matching TRBD1 (6 bases). The germline V gene encodes CDR1 MNHNS and CDR2 SASEGT. CDR3 size: 13 residues. V lost 5 bases to trimming and J lost 6 bases, with 11 bases between them. The CDR3 sequence is CASSIQGPQPQHF. The CDR3 nucleotides are TGTGCCAGCAGTATACAGGGTCCTCAGCCCCAGCATTTT.

The V call is TRBV5-5, the J call TRBJ2-2; D gene ambiguous. The CDR3 runs 14 residues. The V gene's germline CDR1 is SGHKS and CDR2 YYEKEE (reference sequence). With 1 base removed from V and 1 base from J, the gap between germline ends came to 5 bases. The CDR3 nucleotides read TGTGCCAGCAGCTTGTGGAAGAACACCGGGGAGCTGTTTTTT. It yields the protein CASSLWKNTGELFF.

The rearrangement links TRBV19 to TRBJ2-2; TRBD2 is a possible D gene (7 bases). This CDR3 has 15 amino acids. Germline V gene sequence: CDR1 LNHDA, CDR2 SQIVND (reference sequence). V was clipped by 3 bases and J by 3 bases, with 11 bases between them. This CDR3 is CASSMRGGDTGELFF. The CDR3 nucleotides are TGTGCCAGTAGTATGAGAGGGGGGGACACCGGGGAGCTGTTTTTT.

The chain is built from TRBV7-8 and TRBJ2-3; no clear D. Germline loops: CDR1 SGHVS, CDR2 FQNEAQ. V was shortened by 5 bases and J by 12 bases, with 12 bases between the two germline ends. The CDR3 extends over 11 amino acids. The CDR3 loop is CASSQSELQYF. The DNA for the CDR3 is TGTGCCAGCAGCCAGTCGGAGCTCCAGTATTTT.

This clone was observed once. The chain has TRBV7-2 and TRBJ2-3; 8 nucleotides match TRBD2. Germline CDR1 and CDR2: SGHTA and FQGNSA. The CDR3 runs 15 residues. The V and J ends lost 4 bases and 2 bases, in that order; junction bases with no gene match: 5. The CDR3 region is CASSSTSGYTDTQYF. The DNA for the CDR3 is TGTGCCAGCAGCTCTACTAGCGGATACACAGATACGCAGTATTTT.

On this clone itself: At one end the junction does not follow the germline gene, possibly because of a read error. The chain combines TRBV11-2 with TRBJ2-3, with a weak D call TRBD2 (5 bases). Germline V lookup: CDR1 SGHAT, CDR2 FQNNGV. CDR3 length: 15 amino acids. CDR3 sequence reads: CASSTRGFSTDTQYF. The DNA of the CDR3 is TGTGCCAGCAGCACCCGGGGATTCAGCACGGATACGCAGTATTTT. The full variable domain, completed using reference TRBV11-2 and TRBJ2-3, is EAGVAQSPRYKIIEKRQSVAFWCNPISGHATLYWYQQILGQGPKLLIQFQNNGVVDDSQLPKDRFSAERLKGVDSTLKIQPAKLEDSAVYLCASSTRGFSTDTQYFGPGTRLTVL.

The V and J genes are TRBV10-3 and TRBJ2-7, with TRBD2 identical over 12 bases. With V trimmed by 6 bases and J by 3 bases, 3 bases remained unmatched. Germline lookup yields CDR1 ENHRY and CDR2 SYGVKD. The CDR3 spans 14 residues. CDR3 in DNA: TGTGCCATCAGGAAGACTAGCGGGAGCTACGAGCAGTACTTC. As protein: CAIRKTSGSYEQYF.

Only a few counts were recorded for this clone. The chain combines TRBV7-2 with TRBJ1-4; D ambiguous. The V end lost 4 bases, the J end lost 2 bases, and 8 bases lay between the germline ends. Germline CDR1 and CDR2: SGHTA and FQGNSA. The CDR3 spans 14 residues. CDR3 DNA sequence: TGTGCCAGCAGCTCGACGGGGACTAATGAAAAACTGTTTTTT. Protein product: CASSSTGTNEKLFF.

There are a few counts of this clone. The V gene is TRBV5-4, the J gene TRBJ2-6; no reliable D call. Germline V CDR1 and CDR2: SGHNT, YYREEE (reference sequence). Trimming cost V 7 bases and J 11 bases, with 28 bases left between them. This CDR3 is 17 amino acids long. The CDR3 nucleotides read TGTGCCAGCCACATATGCGTACCAGCAAAGTCGGGCCACGTCCTGACTTTC. It specifies CASHICVPAKSGHVLTF.

The chain joins TRBV6-6 to TRBJ2-7; TRBD2 matches at 13 bases. The CDR3 spans 15 residues. The germline CDR1 and CDR2 sequences are MNHNY and SVGAGI (reference sequence). After removal of 4 bases from V and 1 base from J, the junction contained 1 base not matched to a gene. The CDR3 DNA reads TGTGCCAGCAGTTCGGGACTAGCGGGATCCTACGAGCAGTACTTC. It translates to CASSSGLAGSYEQYF.